The entry below describes one TCR beta chain. Enrolled during active infection, Seattle patients were then followed longitudinally. Libraries were prepared by immunoSEQ multiplex PCR; TCRdb keeps only in-frame clonotypes and omits some of them. The data contain fewer than 200,000 clones, approximately 80% of them singletons. The data are from a study of blood T cell repertoires in COVID-19. Study at large: Samples came from the United States, Italy and Spain, spanning acute and convalescent COVID-19.

Germline V gene lookup returns CDR1 KGHSH and CDR2 LQKENI. V gave up 2 bases and J gave up 0 bases, with 16 bases separating them. The CDR3 contains 17 residues. Specimen: peripheral blood. The origin of this receptor is an elderly woman with COVID-19, enrolled during active disease. The chain carries TRBV18 and TRBJ1-1; D unresolved. CDR3 residues: CASSPDLNGLMNTEAFF. The CDR3 nucleotides are TGTGCCAGCTCACCAGATTTGAACGGACTCATGAACACTGAAGCTTTCTTT.